This TCR beta chain was sequenced during a study of CD8+CD57+ T cells in acquired aplastic anemia. About the study: Average DNA yield from sorted CD4+ and CD8+ cells was about 3.2 ug. As sequenced from healthy donors, CD4+ cells averaged around 11 million reads. Study outcomes and limitations: The study identified twenty-nine CD8+ CDR3 sequences shared by patients and controls. The study found no significant CD8+ Simpson's diversity difference between patients and controls.

With respect to this clonotype: Antigen: not known. It may be a read error: a sequence one base away is much more abundant.

Germline values: CDR1 DFQATT, CDR2 SNEGSKA (reference sequence). V was pared by 3 bases and J by 6 bases, with 5 bases of the junction left unmatched. The CDR3 extends over 15 amino acids. Genomic DNA provided the template from which TCR beta VDJ and CDR3 profiles were obtained. TCRdb used MiXCR to reprocess the reads, holding one entry per CDR3 protein. The sample lists under 150,000 distinct CDR3 sequences; 41% were seen once. Sequenced material: sorted CD4+, CD8+, or CD8+CD57+ T cells (not recorded which) from PBMCs. The source of this sequence is a human donor in good health, serving as a control. The chain has TRBV20-1 and TRBJ2-2; 12 bases agree with TRBD2. This CDR3 reads CSASRASGGAGELFF. CDR3 DNA sequence: TGCAGTGCTAGCAGGGCTAGCGGGGGGGCCGGGGAGCTGTTTTTT.